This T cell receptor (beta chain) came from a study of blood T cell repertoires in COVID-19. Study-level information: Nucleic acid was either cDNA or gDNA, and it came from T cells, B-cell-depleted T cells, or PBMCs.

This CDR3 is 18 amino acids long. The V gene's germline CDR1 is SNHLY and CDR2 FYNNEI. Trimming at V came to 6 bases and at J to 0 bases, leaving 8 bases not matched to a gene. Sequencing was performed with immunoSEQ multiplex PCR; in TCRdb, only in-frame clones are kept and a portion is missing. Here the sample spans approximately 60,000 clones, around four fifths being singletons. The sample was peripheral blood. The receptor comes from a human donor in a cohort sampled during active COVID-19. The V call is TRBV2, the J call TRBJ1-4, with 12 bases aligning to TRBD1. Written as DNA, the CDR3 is TGTGCCAGCAGGGGGACAGGGGGCCCACTTGCAACTAATGAAAAACTGTTTTTT. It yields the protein CASRGTGGPLATNEKLFF.